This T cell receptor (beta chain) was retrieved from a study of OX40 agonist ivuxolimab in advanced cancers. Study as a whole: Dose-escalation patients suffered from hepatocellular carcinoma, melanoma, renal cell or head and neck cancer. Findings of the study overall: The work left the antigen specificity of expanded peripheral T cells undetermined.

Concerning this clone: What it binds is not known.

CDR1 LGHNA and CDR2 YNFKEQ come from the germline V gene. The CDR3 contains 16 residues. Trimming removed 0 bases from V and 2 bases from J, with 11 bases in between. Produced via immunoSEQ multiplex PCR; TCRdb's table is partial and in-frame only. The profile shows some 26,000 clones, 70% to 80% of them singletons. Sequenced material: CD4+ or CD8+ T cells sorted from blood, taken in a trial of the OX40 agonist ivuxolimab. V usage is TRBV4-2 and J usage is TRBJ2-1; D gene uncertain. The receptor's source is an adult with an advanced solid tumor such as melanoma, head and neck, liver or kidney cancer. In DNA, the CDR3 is TGTGCCAGCAGCCAAGAAGCTTTCGTCGCCTACAATGAGCAGTTCTTC. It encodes CASSQEAFVAYNEQFF.